Included here is one T cell receptor beta chain sequence, with context. Which antigen it targets is not known. No per-base quality is available; no much larger clone lies one base away. The collaborating institutions used their own protocols to collect whole blood in K2EDTA tubes. For TCRbeta analysis, collaborators shipped samples in one of three forms: frozen whole blood, isolated PBMCs, or DNA extracted from either of those sample types. TCRbeta CDR3 regions were amplified from genomic DNA by means of the immunoSEQ Assay, a bias-controlled multiplex PCR. As for the authors' bioinformatics: Nucleated cell counts per sample were estimated from amplification of reference gene primers within the assay. To quantify the absolute abundance of each unique TCRbeta CDR3 rearrangement, sequence reads were collapsed and filtered. For each sample, productive Simpson clonality was calculated as the square root of Simpson's diversity index across productive rearrangements. In TCRdb, the immuneACCESS table is reduced to in-frame sequences with V and J assigned. These tables do not hold every clone; where another copy was compared, an unresolved V gene accounts for under half, and the others remain unexplained. V, J and clone size were drawn from that table, and D and trimming were deduced from the DNA. Within this sample are 650,000 to 800,000 clones, with just under 90% of them counted one time only. Clones ranked in the top ten supply about 0.24% of the sample.

The germline V gene supplies CDR1 SGHRS and CDR2 YFSETQ. Trimming leaves V shorter by 6 bases and J shorter by 3 bases, with the junction holding 1 base beyond the gene matches. Spanning cysteine to phenylalanine, the CDR3 consists of 12 amino acids. Just CDR3 DNA is preserved here, 36 bases in frame from base 1. The data originate from a study of blood T cell repertoires in COVID-19 (dated by TCRdb to about 2020). For the wider study: The collaborator samples originated in the United States, Italy and Spain and spanned the acute and convalescent phases of COVID-19. The material from the prospective study consisted of cDNA or gDNA derived from T cells, B-cell-depleted T cells, or PBMCs. The dataset comprised deeply sampled blood TCRbeta repertoires from subjects exposed to, actively infected with, or recovered from COVID-19. The repertoires were released in a freely available public database meant as a resource for research on the immune response to SARS-CoV-2. The samples were drawn from two sources: the first 160 participants of the ongoing ImmuneRACE study, and 1,254 subjects contributed by 6 global collaborators. Sample metadata almost always included a de-identified subject ID, COVID-19 status, age in years and sex. Where HLA class I and class II types were available, the types were taken from metadata supplied by the sample provider, not from assay-based typing.

Study-level results and caveats: Clinical and demographic metadata were provided uncurated, with the amount varying by source and participant.

This TCR derives from a woman under 30 with acute or convalescent COVID-19. Rearrangement joined TRBV5-1 to TRBJ2-7, with 9 junctional bases fitting TRBD1. Material for sequencing was peripheral blood. The CDR3 region reads CASTGQGYEQYF. The DNA sequence is given as TGCGCCAGCACGGGACAGGGCTACGAGCAGTACTTC. With all but the CDR3 taken from the reference TRBV5-1 and TRBJ2-7 genes, the full variable domain is: KAGVTQTPRYLIKTRGQQVTLSCSPISGHRSVSWYQQTPGQGLQFLFEYFSETQRNKGNFPGRFSGRQFSNSRSEMNVSTLELGDSALYLCASTGQGYEQYFGPGTRLTVT.